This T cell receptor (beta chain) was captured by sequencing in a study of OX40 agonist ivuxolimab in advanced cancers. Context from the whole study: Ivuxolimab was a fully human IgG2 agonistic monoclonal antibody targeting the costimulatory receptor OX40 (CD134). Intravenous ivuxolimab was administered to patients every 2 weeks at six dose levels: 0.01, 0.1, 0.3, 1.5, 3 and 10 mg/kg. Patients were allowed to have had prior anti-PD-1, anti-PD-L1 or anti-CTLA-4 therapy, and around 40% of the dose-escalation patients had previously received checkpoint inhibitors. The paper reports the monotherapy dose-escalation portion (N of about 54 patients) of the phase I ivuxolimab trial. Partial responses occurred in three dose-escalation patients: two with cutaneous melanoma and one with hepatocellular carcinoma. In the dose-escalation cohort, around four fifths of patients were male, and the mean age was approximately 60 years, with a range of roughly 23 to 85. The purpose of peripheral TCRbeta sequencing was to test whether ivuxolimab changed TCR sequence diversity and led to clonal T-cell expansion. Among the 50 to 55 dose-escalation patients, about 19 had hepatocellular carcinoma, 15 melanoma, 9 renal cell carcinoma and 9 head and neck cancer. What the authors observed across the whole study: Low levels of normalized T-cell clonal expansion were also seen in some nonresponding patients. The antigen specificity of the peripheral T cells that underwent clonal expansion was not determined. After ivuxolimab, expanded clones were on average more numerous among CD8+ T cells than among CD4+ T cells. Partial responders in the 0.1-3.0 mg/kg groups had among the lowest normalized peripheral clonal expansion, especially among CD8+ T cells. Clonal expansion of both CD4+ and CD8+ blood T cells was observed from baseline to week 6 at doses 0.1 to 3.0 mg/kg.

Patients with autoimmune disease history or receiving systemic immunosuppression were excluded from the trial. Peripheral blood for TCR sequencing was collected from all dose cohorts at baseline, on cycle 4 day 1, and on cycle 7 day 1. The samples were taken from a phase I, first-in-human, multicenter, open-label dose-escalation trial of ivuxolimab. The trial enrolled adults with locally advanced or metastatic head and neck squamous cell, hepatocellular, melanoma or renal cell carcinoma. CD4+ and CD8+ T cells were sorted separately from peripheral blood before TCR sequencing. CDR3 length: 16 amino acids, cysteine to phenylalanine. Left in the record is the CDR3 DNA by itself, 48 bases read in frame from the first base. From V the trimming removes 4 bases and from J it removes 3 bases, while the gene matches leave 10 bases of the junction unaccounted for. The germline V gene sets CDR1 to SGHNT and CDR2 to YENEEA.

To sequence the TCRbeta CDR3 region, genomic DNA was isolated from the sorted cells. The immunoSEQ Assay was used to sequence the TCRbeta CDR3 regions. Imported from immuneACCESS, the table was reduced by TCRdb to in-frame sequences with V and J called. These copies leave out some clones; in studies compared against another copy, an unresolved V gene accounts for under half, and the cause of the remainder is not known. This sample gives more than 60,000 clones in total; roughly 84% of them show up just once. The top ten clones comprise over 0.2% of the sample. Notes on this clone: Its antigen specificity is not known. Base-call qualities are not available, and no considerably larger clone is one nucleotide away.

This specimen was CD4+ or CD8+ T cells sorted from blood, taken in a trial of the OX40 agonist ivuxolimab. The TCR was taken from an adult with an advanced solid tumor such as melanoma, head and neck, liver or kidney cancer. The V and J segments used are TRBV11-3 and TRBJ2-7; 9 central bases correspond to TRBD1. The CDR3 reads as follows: CASSSEPGTGYYEQYF. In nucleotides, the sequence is TGTGCCAGCAGCTCAGAACCCGGGACAGGGTACTACGAGCAGTACTTC.